The following is a TCR beta chain sequence with its context. The sample holds other DNA sequences that translate to the same CDR3. The sample originates from a study of blood T cell repertoires in COVID-19. Study background: Collection of acute and convalescent COVID-19 samples took place in the United States, Italy and Spain. PBMCs, B-cell-depleted T cells, or T cells provided the cDNA or gDNA that made up the material.

The study drew participants aged about 18 to 89 years from some 25 US areas. The study assigned cohorts using participant-reported clinical history. Sequencing was performed with immunoSEQ multiplex PCR; in TCRdb, only in-frame clones are kept and a portion is missing. The table has 310,000 or so clones, 80% to 90% seen once. Germline lookup yields CDR1 MNHNS and CDR2 SASEGT. The CDR3 is made up of 14 amino acids. The ends lost 1 base at V and 9 bases at J; junction bases unmatched: 0. The chain joins TRBV6-1 to TRBJ1-6, with 10 nucleotides matching TRBD1. Sequenced: PBMCs or T cells enriched from blood (not recorded which). This TCR came from a woman younger than 30 who had recovered from COVID-19. Here the CDR3 reads CASSEGTGGSPLHF. As DNA, the CDR3 is TGTGCCAGCAGTGAAGGGACAGGGGGTTCACCCCTCCACTTT.